This T cell receptor (beta chain) was found in a study of shared clonotypes between healthy human individuals (dated by TCRdb to 2019 to 2021). Regarding the study in general: A couple of women and a few men aged 18 to 49 years were included in the cohort. To increase sequencing depth and limit assay-specific biases, TCR repertoire library preparation and sequencing were carried out by different laboratories using diverse techniques. Each donor's leukapheresis produced roughly between about 0.85 and 10 billion PBMCs. The study deeply sequenced blood TCR repertoires of about five healthy adults to estimate repertoire size and the extent of clonotype sharing between individuals.

As concerns this clone: This clone's antigen is unknown. No base-level quality is on record; no much larger clone is a single base apart.

Using the deep immunoSEQ assay, TCR CDR3 regions were amplified from genomic DNA by multiplex PCR. Extracted genomic DNA from each cell subset was distributed evenly across all wells of several immunoSEQ 96-well plates, and each plate was treated as a replicate. For unsorted PBMC, 300 ng of genomic DNA, equivalent to approximately 30,000 T cell genomes, went into each replicate PCR. Ten immunoSEQ deep assay plates were used to sequence the unsorted PBMC genomic DNA. The purified libraries were quantified using a Qubit 3.0 fluorometer, sized with a Bioanalyzer 2100, and then quantified again using the KAPA Library Quantification kit. Each immunoSEQ 96-well plate was sequenced on its own single-read 150-cycle Illumina NextSeq 550 flow cell. The authors' pipeline ran thus. Because the immunoSEQ output held only junctional sequences and lacked quality scores, the filtering could not match the filtering applied to full-length reads. Sequences were annotated with PyIR, a Python wrapper for IgBLAST v1.9, using IMGT germline references to assign V/J genes and CDR3. Reads were removed for weak V/J assignments (E-value above 1e-6), missing CDR3, stop codons, out-of-frame junctions, or ambiguous translated residues. V3J clonotypes were defined as sequences sharing the same inferred V gene, J gene, and CDR3 amino acid sequence. To compute the percentage overlap between repertoires, the number of shared unique clonotypes was divided by the size of the smaller repertoire. Three approaches were used to assess repertoire richness: RTK rarefaction, the Chao1 estimator, and Recon v2.1 estimates of unobserved clonotypes. Sourced from immuneACCESS, this table was stored by TCRdb with only in-frame sequences that have V and J called. A share of the clones is absent; for the studies checked, an unresolved V gene accounts for under half, and the remainder has no known explanation. The DNA was the basis for D and trimming; V, J and clone size are from that table. The table for this sample lists hundreds of thousands of clones; around 77% of them were counted only once. More than 10% of the sample comes from the top ten.

General findings and caveats noted by the study authors: Because the study included only a small number of donors, the genetic and exposure-history diversity represented was limited. Sampling was limited to blood, and TCR repertoires in tissue likely differ from TCR repertoires in blood. Pairwise subsampling indicated that sequencing depth was expected to affect the degree of clonotype sharing among donors.

The CDR3 runs 14 residues from the cysteine to the phenylalanine. The entry retains the CDR3 DNA only, 42 bases that are in frame from base 1. Trimming removed 2 bases from V and 3 bases from J; the gene matches leave 1 base unexplained. Looking up the germline V gene yields CDR1 MDHEN and CDR2 SYDVKM. Healthy HIV-negative adults with no recently reported acute infections or vaccinations were included as donors. Every donor was a Caucasian adult living in Nashville, Tennessee, USA. For unsorted samples, about 90 million PBMCs were counted, and genomic DNA was extracted using the QIAamp DNA Blood Mini kit. Blood was collected by leukapheresis, and PBMCs were isolated by Ficoll-Histopaque density gradient centrifugation and then cryopreserved in liquid nitrogen vapor phase.

The origin of this receptor is a woman in her forties in good health. Some clones in this sample may be carry-over from other donors' samples. The sequenced material came from PBMCs. In this chain, TRBV28 is recombined with TRBJ1-5; the junction holds 7 bases that match TRBD1. At the DNA level, the sequence is TGTGCCAGCAGTTTAACAGGGGTCAATCAGCCCCAGCATTTT. It translates to CASSLTGVNQPQHF.